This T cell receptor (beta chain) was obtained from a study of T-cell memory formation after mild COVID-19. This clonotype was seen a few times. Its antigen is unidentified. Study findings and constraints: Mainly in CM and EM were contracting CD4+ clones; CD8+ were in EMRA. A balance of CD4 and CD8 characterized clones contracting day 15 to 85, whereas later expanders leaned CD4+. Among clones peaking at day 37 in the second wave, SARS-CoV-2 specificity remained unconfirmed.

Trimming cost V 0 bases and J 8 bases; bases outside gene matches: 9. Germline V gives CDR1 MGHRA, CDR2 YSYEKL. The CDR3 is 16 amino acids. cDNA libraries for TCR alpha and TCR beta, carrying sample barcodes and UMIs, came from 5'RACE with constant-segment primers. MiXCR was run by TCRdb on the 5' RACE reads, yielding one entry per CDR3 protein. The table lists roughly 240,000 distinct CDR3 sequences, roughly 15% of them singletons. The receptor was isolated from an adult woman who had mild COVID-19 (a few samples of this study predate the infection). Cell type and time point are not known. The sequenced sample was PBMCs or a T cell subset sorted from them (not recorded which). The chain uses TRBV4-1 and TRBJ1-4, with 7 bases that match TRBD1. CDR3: CASSQDPAGGAEKLFF. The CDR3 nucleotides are TGCGCCAGCAGCCAAGATCCGGCAGGGGGAGCCGAAAAACTGTTTTTT.